This T cell receptor (beta chain) stems from a study of T cells in Graves' hyperthyroidism and ophthalmopathy. RNA transcripts gave rise to amplified TCR beta CDR3 regions. During a first-round RT-PCR of the TCR CDR3, the HTBI primer set was used. TCRdb passed the multiplex PCR reads through MiXCR, listing each CDR3 protein once. The data contain 550,000 to 800,000 distinct CDR3 sequences, 16% of them seen just once; the ten biggest clones take up around 8%. CDR3 length: 12 residues. Germline lookup yields CDR1 SNHLY and CDR2 FYNNEI. The V and J ends lost 3 bases and 12 bases respectively, with 12 bases between them.

The chain joins TRBV2 to TRBJ1-5; D not resolved. The receptor's source is a man in his late teens or twenties with Graves' hyperthyroidism. What was sequenced was blood. The CDR3 here is CASSDEPQDQHF. The CDR3 DNA sequence: TGTGCCAGCAGTGACGAACCCCAAGACCAGCATTTT.